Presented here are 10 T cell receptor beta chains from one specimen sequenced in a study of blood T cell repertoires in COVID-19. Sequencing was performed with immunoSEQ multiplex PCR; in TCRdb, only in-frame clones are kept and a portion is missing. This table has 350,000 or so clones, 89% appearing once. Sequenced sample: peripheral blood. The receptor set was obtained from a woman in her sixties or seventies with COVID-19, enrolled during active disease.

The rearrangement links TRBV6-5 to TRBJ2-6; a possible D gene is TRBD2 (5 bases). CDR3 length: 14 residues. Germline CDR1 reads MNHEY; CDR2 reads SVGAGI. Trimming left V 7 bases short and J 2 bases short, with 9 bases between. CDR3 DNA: TGTGCCAGCAATCGGGGTGCTGGGGCCAACGTCCTGACTTTC. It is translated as CASNRGAGANVLTF.

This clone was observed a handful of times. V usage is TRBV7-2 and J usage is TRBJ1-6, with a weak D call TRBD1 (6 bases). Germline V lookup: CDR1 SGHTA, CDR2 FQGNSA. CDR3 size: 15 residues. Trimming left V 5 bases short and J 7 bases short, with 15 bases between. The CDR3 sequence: CASSLTGIPNSPLHF. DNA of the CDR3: TGTGCCAGCAGCCTGACAGGCATCCCAAATTCACCCCTCCACTTT.

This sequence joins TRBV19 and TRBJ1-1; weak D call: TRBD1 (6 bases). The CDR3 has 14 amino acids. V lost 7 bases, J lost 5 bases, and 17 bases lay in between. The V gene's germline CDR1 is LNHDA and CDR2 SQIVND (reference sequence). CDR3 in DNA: TGTGCCAGTAAGGAGGACAGTACCGGTACTGAAGCTTTCTTT. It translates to CASKEDSTGTEAFF.

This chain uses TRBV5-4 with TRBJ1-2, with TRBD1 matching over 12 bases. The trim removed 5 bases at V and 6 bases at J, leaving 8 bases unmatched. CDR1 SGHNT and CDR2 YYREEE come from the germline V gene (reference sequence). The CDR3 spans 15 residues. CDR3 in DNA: TGTGCCAGCAGATCCGGGACAGGGGGCGCAGATGGCTACACCTTC. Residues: CASRSGTGGADGYTF.

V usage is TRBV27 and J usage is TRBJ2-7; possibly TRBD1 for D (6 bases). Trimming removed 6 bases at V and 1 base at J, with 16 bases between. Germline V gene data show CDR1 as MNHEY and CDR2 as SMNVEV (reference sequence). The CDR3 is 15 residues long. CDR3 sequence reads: CASRGKPGQSYEQYF. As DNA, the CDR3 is TGTGCCAGCAGAGGGAAACCGGGACAATCCTACGAGCAGTACTTC.

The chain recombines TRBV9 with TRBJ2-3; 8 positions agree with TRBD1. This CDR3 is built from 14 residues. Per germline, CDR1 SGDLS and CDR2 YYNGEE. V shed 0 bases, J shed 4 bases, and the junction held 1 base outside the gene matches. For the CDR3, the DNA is TGTGCCAGCAGCGTAGCAGGGGGCGCAGATACGCAGTATTTT. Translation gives CASSVAGGADTQYF.

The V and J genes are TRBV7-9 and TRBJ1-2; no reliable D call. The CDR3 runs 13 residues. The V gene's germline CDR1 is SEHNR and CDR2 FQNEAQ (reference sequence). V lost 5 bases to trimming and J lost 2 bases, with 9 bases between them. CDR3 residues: CASSPTTNYGYTF. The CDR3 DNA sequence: TGTGCCAGCAGCCCGACAACGAACTATGGCTACACCTTC.

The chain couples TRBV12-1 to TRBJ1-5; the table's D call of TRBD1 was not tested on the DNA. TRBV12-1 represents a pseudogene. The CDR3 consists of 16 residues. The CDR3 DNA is TGTGCCAGCAGCCCCCTCCGGGACACTCGGTGTGGGCCCCAGCATTTT. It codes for CASSPLRDTRCGPQHF.

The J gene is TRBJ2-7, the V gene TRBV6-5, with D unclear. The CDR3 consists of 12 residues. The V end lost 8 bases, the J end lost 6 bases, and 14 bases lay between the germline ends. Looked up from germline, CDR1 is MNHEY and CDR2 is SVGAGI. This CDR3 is CASRFLLGEQYF. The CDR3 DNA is TGTGCCAGCCGTTTCCTACTCGGCGAGCAGTACTTC.

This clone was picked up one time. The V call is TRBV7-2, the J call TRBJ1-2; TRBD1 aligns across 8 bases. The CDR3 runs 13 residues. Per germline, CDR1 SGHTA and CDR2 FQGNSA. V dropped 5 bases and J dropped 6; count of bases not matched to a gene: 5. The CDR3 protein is CASSVQGVDGYTF. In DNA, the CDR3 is TGTGCCAGCAGCGTACAGGGGGTGGATGGCTACACCTTC.